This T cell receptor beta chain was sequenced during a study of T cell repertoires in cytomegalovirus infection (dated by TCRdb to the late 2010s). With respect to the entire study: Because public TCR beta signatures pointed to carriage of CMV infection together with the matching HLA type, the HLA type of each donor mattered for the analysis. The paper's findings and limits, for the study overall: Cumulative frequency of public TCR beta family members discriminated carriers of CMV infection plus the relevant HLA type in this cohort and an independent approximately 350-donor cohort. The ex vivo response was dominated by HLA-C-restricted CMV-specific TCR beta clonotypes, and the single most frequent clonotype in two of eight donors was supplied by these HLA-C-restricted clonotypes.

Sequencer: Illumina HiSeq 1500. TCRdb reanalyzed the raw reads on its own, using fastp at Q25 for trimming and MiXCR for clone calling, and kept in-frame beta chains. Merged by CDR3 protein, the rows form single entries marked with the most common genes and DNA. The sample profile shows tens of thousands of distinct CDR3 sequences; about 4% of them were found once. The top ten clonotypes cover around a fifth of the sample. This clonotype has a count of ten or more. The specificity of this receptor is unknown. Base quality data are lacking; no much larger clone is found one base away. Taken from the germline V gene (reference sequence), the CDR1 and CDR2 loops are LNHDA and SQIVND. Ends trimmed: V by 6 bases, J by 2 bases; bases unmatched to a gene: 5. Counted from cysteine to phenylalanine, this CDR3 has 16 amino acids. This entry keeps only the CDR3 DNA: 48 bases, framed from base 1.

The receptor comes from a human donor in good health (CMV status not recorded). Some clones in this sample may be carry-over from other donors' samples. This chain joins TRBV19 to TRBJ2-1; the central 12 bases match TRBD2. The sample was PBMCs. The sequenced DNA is TGTGCCAGTAGAAGACTAGCGGGAGACCCCTACAATGAGCAGTTCTTC. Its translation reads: CASRRLAGDPYNEQFF.